This T cell receptor (beta chain) is drawn from a study of CD8+ T cells in alopecia areata. Study-level information: Treatment with tofacitinib (6 to 18 months) was followed by 6 months off drug. Points from the study as a whole: Lesional scalp displayed greater clonality than normal scalp, most notably in alopecia totalis/universalis.

The germline V gene encodes CDR1 MNHNS and CDR2 SASEGT. CDR3 length equals 15 residues. The V end was cut by 5 bases, the J end by 0 bases, with 11 bases between. Treatment meaning: oral pan-JAK inhibitor, 5-10 mg twice daily. Punch biopsies of lesional scalp, plus peripheral blood, were taken from alopecia areata patients. Of note for this clone: Its target is unknown.

It was cDNA, reverse transcribed from extracted RNA, that served as the sequencing template. The protocol was immunoSEQ multiplex PCR, while the TCRdb copy is restricted to in-frame clones and leaves out a portion. The sample has more than 200,000 clones; around two fifths are singletons. This TCR came from a human donor with alopecia areata. This chain uses TRBV6-1 with TRBJ2-1; weak D call: TRBD1 (5 bases). Sequences were derived from CD4+ T cells sorted from blood, sampled at approximately week 36, from a patient treated with tofacitinib. CDR3 in amino acids: CASSTGSSSYNEQFF. CDR3 DNA: TGTGCCAGCAGTACAGGTTCTAGCTCCTACAATGAGCAGTTCTTC.